This TCR beta chain came from a study of blood T cell repertoires in COVID-19. Germline values: CDR1 LNHDA, CDR2 SQIVND (reference sequence). This CDR3 has 16 amino acids. The ends lost 3 bases at V and 8 bases at J; junction bases unmatched: 9. The table came from immunoSEQ multiplex PCR; TCRdb's copy has only in-frame clones and leaves some out. The repertoire consists of about 88,000 clones, with around nine tenths occurring once and the leading ten covering around 3%. The V and J genes are TRBV19 and TRBJ1-4; 10 nucleotides line up with TRBD1. This TCR derives from a woman aged 80 or older with acute or convalescent COVID-19. Sequencing was carried out using peripheral blood. The CDR3, as DNA: TGTGCCAGTAGTATCCCAGACAGGGGGCGAGGCGAAAAACTGTTTTTT. Amino acids: CASSIPDRGRGEKLFF.